The 23 T cell receptor beta chains below all came from one sample that was sequenced in a study of blood T cell repertoires in COVID-19. Profiled with immunoSEQ multiplex PCR; TCRdb holds only in-frame clones, not every one. This sample has hundreds of thousands of clones, with around 89% found just once. The sample consisted of peripheral blood. The receptors were gathered from a woman aged 25-40 years with COVID-19, enrolled during active disease.

The chain links TRBV7-2 to TRBJ1-5; D remains unclear. The germline V and J ends were trimmed by 0 bases and 7 bases, with 7 bases remaining between them. Germline CDR1 SGHTA, CDR2 FQGNSA. This CDR3 region has 13 residues. The CDR3 DNA sequence: TGTGCCAGCAGCTTAGCTACAGCCCAGCCCCAGCATTTT. Amino acid sequence: CASSLATAQPQHF. Complete variable domain (other parts from reference TRBV7-2 and TRBJ1-5): GAGVSQSPSNKVTEKGKDVELRCDPISGHTALYWYRQSLGQGLEFLIYFQGNSAPDKSGLPSDRFSAERTGGSVSTLTIQRTQQEDSAVYLCASSLATAQPQHFGDGTRLSIL.

This clone was picked up a small number of times. The gene calls are TRBV10-1 and TRBJ1-3; D call uncertain. Germline V gives CDR1 WNHNN, CDR2 SYGVQD (reference sequence). The CDR3 contains 14 residues. The germline V and J ends were trimmed by 4 bases and 0 bases, with 7 bases remaining between them. The CDR3 nucleotides read TGCGCCAGCAGTGGGGCCCGCTCTGGAAACACCATATATTTT. This sequence encodes CASSGARSGNTIYF.

The chain recombines TRBV6-6 with TRBJ2-2, with 10 bases matching TRBD2. J gave up 8 bases and V 7 bases, and 13 bases lay outside the gene matches. Germline values: CDR1 MNHNY, CDR2 SVGAGI (reference sequence). This CDR3 spans 16 amino acids. Written as DNA, the CDR3 is TGTGCCAGCACCCAGAGCGAGCGGGAGGGCCGAGGGGAGCTGTTTTTT. It encodes CASTQSEREGRGELFF.

The chain couples TRBV18 to TRBJ1-1; D is unresolved. The CDR3 contains 13 residues. Germline V lookup: CDR1 KGHSH, CDR2 LQKENI. The germline V and J ends were trimmed by 2 bases and 8 bases, with 12 bases remaining between them. The CDR3 DNA reads TGTGCCAGCTCACCAATCGACGGAGCCGAAGCTTTCTTT. Residues: CASSPIDGAEAFF.

This clone came up once. The chain employs TRBV7-9 and TRBJ1-6; D remains ambiguous. The ends were cut back, 5 bases at V and 7 bases at J, with 15 bases in the middle. The germline V gene encodes CDR1 SEHNR and CDR2 FQNEAQ (reference sequence). The CDR3 runs to 15 residues. CDR3 bases: TGTGCCAGCAGCAACACGGGAGTCTTAAATTCACCCCTCCACTTT. This gives the protein CASSNTGVLNSPLHF. Looking up the rest from reference TRBV7-9 and TRBJ1-6 gives the full variable domain: DTGVSQNPRHKITKRGQNVTFRCDPISEHNRLYWYRQTLGQGPEFLTYFQNEAQLEKSRLLSDRFSAERPKGSFSTLEIQRTEQGDSAMYLCASSNTGVLNSPLHFGNGTRLTVT.

The V call is TRBV5-1, the J call TRBJ2-1; 8 positions agree with TRBD2. Per germline, CDR1 SGHRS and CDR2 YFSETQ. CDR3 size: 14 residues. V gave up 5 bases and J gave up 5 bases; unmatched junction bases: 6. The CDR3 nucleotides read TGCGCCAGCAGAGCCCAGCGGGGGAACAATGAGCAGTTCTTC. Translated, it gives CASRAQRGNNEQFF.

The chain uses TRBV19 and TRBJ1-1, with 7 bases lining up with TRBD1. Germline-derived CDR1 and CDR2 are LNHDA and SQIVND (reference sequence). The CDR3 sequence is 14 residues long. V was clipped by 7 bases and J by 2 bases; unmatched bases: 7. The DNA of the CDR3 is TGTGCCAGTACCTTGGGACAGCCTAACACTGAAGCTTTCTTT. As protein: CASTLGQPNTEAFF.

This clone was detected once. J is TRBJ2-5 and V is TRBV5-5; tentative D call: TRBD2 (6 bases). CDR3 length equals 16 residues. Per germline, CDR1 SGHKS and CDR2 YYEKEE (reference sequence). Deletions cut 3 bases from V and 4 bases from J, with 19 bases between. The CDR3 DNA reads as TGTGCCAGCAGCTCATCCCCTGGGGGAGGTCGAGAGACCCAGTACTTC. It yields the protein CASSSSPGGGRETQYF.

The rearrangement links TRBV4-3 to TRBJ1-2, with TRBD1 as a possible D gene (5 bases). This CDR3 spans 16 amino acids. Trimming left V 2 bases short and J 4 bases short, with 17 bases between. Germline assignment: CDR1 LGHNA and CDR2 YSLEER. The CDR3 DNA is TGCGCCAGCAGCCAACTTCGTTTACAGGTCGGCTATGGCTACACCTTC. Translation gives CASSQLRLQVGYGYTF.

V and J are TRBV6-5 and TRBJ1-4; no firm D call. CDR1 and CDR2 (germline): MNHEY, SVGAGI. The CDR3 has 13 residues. V was trimmed by 4 bases and J by 4 bases, leaving 7 bases between them. This CDR3 is CASSSPRNEKLFF. CDR3 DNA: TGTGCCAGCAGTTCTCCCCGTAATGAAAAACTGTTTTTT.

The chain links TRBV19 to TRBJ2-1; 10 bases match TRBD2. V was pared by 4 bases and J by 6 bases, with 6 bases of the junction left unmatched. Germline-derived CDR1 and CDR2 are LNHDA and SQIVND (reference sequence). The CDR3 extends over 15 amino acids. The CDR3 sequence: CASSTSAGGPNEQFF. The CDR3 nucleotides read TGTGCCAGTAGTACCTCAGCGGGAGGGCCCAATGAGCAGTTCTTC.

The chain joins TRBV18 to TRBJ2-1; TRBD2 matches at 7 bases. V trimming: 0 bases; J trimming: 1 base; junction bases outside the gene matches: 3. In germline, CDR1 is KGHSH, CDR2 LQKENI. The length of the CDR3 is 16 residues. DNA for the CDR3: TGTGCCAGCTCACCACCGGCGGGGGATTCCTACAATGAGCAGTTCTTC. It codes for CASSPPAGDSYNEQFF.

In nucleotides, the CDR3 is TGTGCCAGCAGCACCAGGGACAGGGTGACCGTAAAGAGCACAGATACGCAGTATTTT. The encoded protein is CASSTRDRVTVKSTDTQYF. The chain has TRBV21-1 and TRBJ2-3; the DNA was not compared with TRBD1, the D call given in the table. TRBV21-1 is an annotated pseudogene. The CDR3 sequence is 19 residues long.

This clone was counted a few times. This chain links TRBV7-9 with TRBJ2-2; a possible D gene is TRBD1 (6 bases). Between the trimmed V and J ends, which lost 4 bases and 3 bases, there was a span of 12 bases. Germline loops: CDR1 SEHNR, CDR2 FQNEAQ (reference sequence). This CDR3 is 15 amino acids long. The CDR3 is CASSWGQGDTGELFF. In DNA, the CDR3 is TGTGCCAGCAGCTGGGGGCAGGGAGACACCGGGGAGCTGTTTTTT.

CDR3 region: CASSMSPGQGDYGYTF. As DNA, the CDR3 is TGTGCCAGTAGTATGTCGCCGGGACAGGGAGACTATGGCTACACCTTC. The V gene is TRBV19, the J gene TRBJ1-2, with TRBD1 matching 9 bases. The junction had 8 bases not matched to a gene; V was cut back by 3 bases and J by 3 bases. CDR3 length: 16 residues. Germline CDR1 and CDR2: LNHDA and SQIVND (reference sequence).

This chain links TRBV5-6 with TRBJ2-7; 12 nucleotides match TRBD2. The CDR3 runs to 16 residues. Trimming removed 4 bases from V and 0 bases from J; junction bases left unmatched: 5. Germline CDR1 SGHDT, CDR2 YYEEEE. In DNA form, the CDR3 reads TGTGCCAGCAGCCTCGGACTAGCGGGAATCTCCTACGAGCAGTACGTC. It translates to CASSLGLAGISYEQYV.

The V gene is TRBV21-1, the J gene TRBJ2-7; TRBD2, the D gene given by the table, was not confirmed from the DNA. TRBV21-1 constitutes a pseudogene. The CDR3 spans 14 residues. The CDR3 sequence is CASSKSLAGDEQYV. For the CDR3, the DNA is TGTGCCAGCAGCAAGAGCCTAGCGGGAGACGAGCAGTACGTC.

V and J are TRBV9 and TRBJ2-2; D may be TRBD2 (5 bases). Germline values: CDR1 SGDLS, CDR2 YYNGEE. CDR3 length equals 17 residues. Trimming left V 2 bases short and J 0 bases short, with 14 bases between. CDR3 region: CASSVSRGGPNTGELFF. CDR3 bases: TGTGCCAGCAGCGTCTCCCGGGGTGGGCCGAACACCGGGGAGCTGTTTTTT.

CDR3 region: CASSLGGYSNQPQHF. The CDR3 DNA reads as TGTGCCAGCAGTTTGGGGGGGTATAGCAATCAGCCCCAGCATTTT. V usage is TRBV28 and J usage is TRBJ1-5; the D gene is possibly TRBD1 (5 bases). CDR3 length equals 15 residues. CDR1 is MDHEN and CDR2 is SYDVKM in the germline V gene. Trimming removed 3 bases at V and 0 bases at J, with 9 bases between.

The V gene is TRBV6-4, the J gene TRBJ1-1; D remains ambiguous. Trimming stripped 2 bases from V and 4 bases from J, with 8 bases between. Looked up from germline, CDR1 is MRHNA and CDR2 is SNTAGT. CDR3 length: 13 amino acids. CDR3 bases: TGTGCCAGCAGTGACCAGGCTGGCACTGAAGCTTTCTTT. Its translation: CASSDQAGTEAFF.

The chain carries TRBV10-1 and TRBJ2-2; 8 bases are a match to TRBD2. Germline V gene sequence: CDR1 WNHNN, CDR2 SYGVQD (reference sequence). The CDR3 consists of 16 residues. V was clipped by 5 bases and J by 4 bases; unmatched bases: 9. The CDR3 region is CASSNQRLAGTGELFF. The CDR3 region has the DNA TGCGCCAGCAGTAACCAGAGGCTAGCGGGCACCGGGGAGCTGTTTTTT.

This clone was counted a few times. The rearrangement uses TRBV6-6 and TRBJ1-6; the D gene is possibly TRBD1 (6 bases). The CDR3 is 14 residues long. The V end lost 8 bases, the J end lost 7 bases, and 15 bases lay between the germline ends. CDR1 is MNHNY, CDR2 SVGAGI, per germline (reference sequence). CDR3 coding DNA: TGTGCCAGCCGCTCGGGGGGGCTGAATTCACCCCTCCACTTT. This encodes CASRSGGLNSPLHF.

The V gene is TRBV23-1, the J gene TRBJ1-3; 7 bases are a match to TRBD1. TRBV23-1 is designated an ORF whose function remains uncertain. Unmatched junction bases numbered 17, after V lost 0 bases and J lost 0 bases. CDR3 length: 21 residues. In nucleotides, the CDR3 is TGCGCCAGCAGTCAATCTAATGGTCCGGGACAGACCGCCGACTCTGGAAACACCATATATTTT. Its protein is CASSQSNGPGQTADSGNTIYF.